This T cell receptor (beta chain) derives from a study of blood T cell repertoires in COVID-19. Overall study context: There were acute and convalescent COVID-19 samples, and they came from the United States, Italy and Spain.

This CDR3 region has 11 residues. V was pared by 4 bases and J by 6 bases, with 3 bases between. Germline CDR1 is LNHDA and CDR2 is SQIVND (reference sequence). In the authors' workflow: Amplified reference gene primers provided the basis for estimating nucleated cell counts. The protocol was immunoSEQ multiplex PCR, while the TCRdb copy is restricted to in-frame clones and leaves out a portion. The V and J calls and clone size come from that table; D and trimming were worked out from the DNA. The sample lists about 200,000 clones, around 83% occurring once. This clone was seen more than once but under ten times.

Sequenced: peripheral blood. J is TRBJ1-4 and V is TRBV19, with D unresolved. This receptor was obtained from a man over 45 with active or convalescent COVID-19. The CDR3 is CASSRDEKLFF. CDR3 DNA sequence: TGTGCCAGTAGTAGAGATGAAAAACTGTTTTTT.